These 7 T cell receptor beta chains share one sample of origin, sequenced in a study of blood T cell repertoires in COVID-19. Measured with immunoSEQ multiplex PCR; TCRdb has only the in-frame clones, and not every one. The sample includes fewer than 450,000 clones, around 90% of them seen just once. Sequenced: PBMCs or T cells enriched from blood (not recorded which). The receptors were gathered from a woman under 30 who had recovered from COVID-19.

The chain links TRBV7-2 to TRBJ2-1; 10 nucleotides line up with TRBD2. The CDR3 covers 15 residues. CDR1 SGHTA and CDR2 FQGNSA come from the germline V gene. After removal of 6 bases from V and 4 bases from J, the junction contained 6 bases not matched to a gene. In DNA form, the CDR3 reads TGTGCCAGCAGACCAGCGGGGGGGCTATACAATGAGCAGTTCTTC. Protein: CASRPAGGLYNEQFF.

The genes are TRBV15 and TRBJ1-4, with unresolved D. The CDR3 spans 12 residues. V lost 8 bases and J lost 4, with 8 bases in between. Germline V gene sequence: CDR1 LNHNV, CDR2 YYDKDF (reference sequence). Here the CDR3 reads CATEASNEKLFF. In nucleotides, the CDR3 is TGTGCCACCGAGGCCAGTAATGAAAAACTGTTTTTT.

This chain links TRBV30 with TRBJ2-7; D remains unclear. Germline V gene data show CDR1 as GTSNPN and CDR2 as SVGIG (reference sequence). The CDR3 sequence is 14 residues long. V lost 0 bases, J lost 3 bases, and 12 bases lay in between. This CDR3 is CAWSVSQNYYEQYF. The CDR3 DNA reads as TGTGCCTGGAGTGTGAGTCAGAACTACTACGAGCAGTACTTC.

The chain is built from TRBV18 and TRBJ2-3, with TRBD2 as a possible D gene (5 bases). CDR3 length equals 13 residues. V gave up 3 bases and J gave up 6 bases, with 10 bases separating them. Germline values: CDR1 KGHSH, CDR2 LQKENI. The CDR3 DNA sequence: TGTGCCAGCTCACCCAACAAGCGGGATACGCAGTATTTT. Its translation is CASSPNKRDTQYF. Supplemented by reference TRBV18 and TRBJ2-3, the full variable domain reads NAGVMQNPRHLVRRRGQEARLRCSPMKGHSHVYWYRQLPEEGLKFMVYLQKENIIDESGMPKERFSAEFPKEGPSILRIQQVVRGDSAAYFCASSPNKRDTQYFGPGTRLTVL.

The chain joins TRBV19 to TRBJ1-1; 8 bases match TRBD1. V dropped 1 base and J dropped 7; count of bases not matched to a gene: 5. There are 14 residues in the CDR3. The germline V gene has CDR1 LNHDA and CDR2 SQIVND (reference sequence). This CDR3 is CASSIGTGLGEAFF. DNA for the CDR3: TGTGCCAGTAGTATAGGGACAGGGCTCGGTGAAGCTTTCTTT.

The V and J genes are TRBV7-8 and TRBJ2-3; 11 bases agree with TRBD2. Losses at the gene ends were 5 bases for V and 6 bases for J; bases not matched to a gene: 7. The CDR3 length is 15 residues. Germline V gives CDR1 SGHVS, CDR2 FQNEAQ. CDR3 in DNA: TGTGCCAGCAGCCGTAGCGGGGGGGTCGGGGATACGCAGTATTTT. Its protein is CASSRSGGVGDTQYF. The whole variable domain, remainder taken from reference TRBV7-8 and TRBJ2-3, is GAGVSQSPRYKVAKRGQDVALRCDPISGHVSLFWYQQALGQGPEFLTYFQNEAQLDKSGLPSDRFFAERPEGSVSTLKIQRTQQEDSAVYLCASSRSGGVGDTQYFGPGTRLTVL.

The chain combines TRBV18 with TRBJ2-7, with 9 bases aligning to TRBD1. Unmatched junction bases numbered 6, after V lost 2 bases and J lost 7 bases. The CDR3 consists of 14 residues. Germline CDR1 is KGHSH and CDR2 is LQKENI. CDR3 amino acids: CASSPSDRGVEQYF. The CDR3 DNA follows: TGTGCCAGCTCACCATCCGACAGGGGGGTAGAGCAGTACTTC.